Following are 23 T cell receptor beta chains from one sample sequenced in a study of T cell responses to AZD1222 COVID-19 vaccine. Clones were read by immunoSEQ multiplex PCR, and TCRdb kept only the in-frame ones, dropping some. The sample shows tens of thousands of clones, over 70% of them seen only once. Source: peripheral blood, taken 28 days after the second AZD1222 dose. The receptors were gathered from an adult who received the AZD1222 COVID-19 vaccine.

The chain links TRBV15 to TRBJ2-7; D uncertain. V was pared by 1 base and J by 6 bases, with 13 bases between. The V gene's germline CDR1 is LNHNV and CDR2 YYDKDF (reference sequence). The CDR3 spans 14 residues. In DNA form, the CDR3 reads TGTGCCACCAGCAGAGCAGGTGGCCTCGGCGAGCAGTACTTC. Translating it yields CATSRAGGLGEQYF.

The chain carries TRBV6-4 and TRBJ1-5, with unresolved D. Germline CDR1 reads MRHNA; CDR2 reads SNTAGT. CDR3 length: 15 residues. Trimming took off 4 bases at V and 3 bases at J, with 13 bases between the two ends. The CDR3 loop is CASSAEWTVNQPQHF. The CDR3 region has the DNA TGTGCCAGCAGTGCCGAATGGACCGTCAATCAGCCCCAGCATTTT.

CDR3 sequence (DNA): TGTGCCAGCAGTTTATATGGCACAGGTACTAACTATGGCTACACCTTC. The encoded protein is CASSLYGTGTNYGYTF. This rearrangement joins TRBV27 to TRBJ1-2, with D maybe TRBD1 (5 bases). The ends were cut back, 1 base at V and 0 bases at J, with 12 bases in the middle. CDR3 size: 16 residues. The germline V gene has CDR1 MNHEY and CDR2 SMNVEV (reference sequence).

The chain joins TRBV29-1 to TRBJ1-3; 10 bases fit TRBD1. CDR1 is SQVTM, CDR2 ANQGSEA, per germline. CDR3 length: 12 residues. V was pared by 7 bases and J by 6 bases, with 3 bases of the junction left unmatched. The CDR3 sequence: CSAGTGVNTIYF. CDR3 DNA: TGCAGCGCTGGGACAGGGGTAAACACCATATATTTT. Based on the CDR3 plus reference TRBV29-1 and TRBJ1-3, the full variable domain is SAVISQKPSRDICQRGTSLTIQCQVDSQVTMMFWYRQQPGQSLTLIATANQGSEATYESGFVIDKFPISRPNLTFSTLTVSNMSPEDSSIYLCSAGTGVNTIYFGEGSWLTVV.

This clone was observed a few times. The rearrangement links TRBV2 to TRBJ1-2; tentatively, D is TRBD1 (6 bases). CDR1 is SNHLY and CDR2 is FYNNEI in the germline V gene. Trimming stripped 11 bases from V and 8 bases from J, with 27 bases between. This CDR3 spans 15 amino acids. CDR3 bases: TGTGCCGGCCGGGGGCACGGTGTGCAAAAAACGGGCTACACCTTC. This encodes CAGRGHGVQKTGYTF.

The V call is TRBV2, the J call TRBJ1-1; TRBD1 matches at 8 bases. The V and J ends lost 9 bases and 5 bases, in that order; junction bases with no gene match: 11. This CDR3 comprises 14 residues. Germline CDR1 SNHLY, CDR2 FYNNEI. The DNA of the CDR3 is TGTGCCAGGGTCGAGACAGGGGCGAGAACTGAAGCTTTCTTT. As protein: CARVETGARTEAFF.

CDR3: CASSRPGQGLGNEQFF. CDR3 coding DNA: TGTGCCAGCAGCCGTCCGGGACAGGGGTTGGGCAATGAGCAGTTCTTC. V and J are TRBV7-3 and TRBJ2-1; 10 bases fit TRBD1. CDR1 and CDR2 (germline): SGHTA, FQGTGA. This CDR3 has 16 amino acids. V was pared by 5 bases and J by 6 bases, with 10 bases of the junction left unmatched.

This clone was seen only a few times. The chain is built from TRBV5-4 and TRBJ2-7, with 9 bases that match TRBD1. This CDR3 is built from 15 residues. V trimming: 5 bases; J trimming: 4 bases; junction bases outside the gene matches: 10. Looked up from germline, CDR1 is SGHNT and CDR2 is YYREEE (reference sequence). The CDR3 nucleotides read TGTGCCAGCAGGGTTTTCGGACAGGGGTTATACGAGCAGTACTTC. Its protein is CASRVFGQGLYEQYF.

V usage is TRBV4-1 and J usage is TRBJ1-3; D remains ambiguous. V dropped 6 bases and J dropped 1 base, with 13 bases sitting between them. CDR3 size: 15 residues. Germline V gene lookup returns CDR1 MGHRA and CDR2 YSYEKL. The CDR3 here is CASRDRDLSGNTIYF. CDR3 sequence (DNA): TGCGCCAGCAGAGACCGCGACCTGTCTGGAAACACCATATATTTT.

V is TRBV30 and J is TRBJ1-1; the D gene is possibly TRBD1 (6 bases). Germline CDR1 reads GTSNPN; CDR2 reads SVGIG (reference sequence). This CDR3 comprises 13 residues. Trimming removed 0 bases from V and 6 bases from J, with 11 bases in between. This CDR3 reads CAWSVRNRAEAFF. As DNA, the CDR3 is TGTGCCTGGAGTGTCAGGAACAGGGCTGAAGCTTTCTTT. The entire variable domain, with the rest obtained from reference TRBV30 and TRBJ1-1, is as follows: SQTIHQWPATLVQPVGSPLSLECTVEGTSNPNLYWYRQAAGRGLQLLFYSVGIGQISSEVPQNLSASRPQDRQFILSSKKLLLSDSGFYLCAWSVRNRAEAFFGQGTRLTVV.

The gene calls are TRBV30 and TRBJ2-7; D remains unclear. The germline gives CDR1 GTSNPN, CDR2 SVGIG (reference sequence). The CDR3 is made up of 11 amino acids. The germline V and J ends were trimmed by 4 bases and 6 bases, with 10 bases remaining between them. The CDR3 region is CAWTHLSEQYF. The CDR3 bases are TGTGCCTGGACCCACCTCAGCGAGCAGTACTTC.

In DNA form, the CDR3 reads TGTGCCAGTAGTATCCCCGTGGAGGACACCGGGGAGCTGTTTTTT. As protein: CASSIPVEDTGELFF. V gene TRBV19 combines with J gene TRBJ2-2; tentatively, D is TRBD2 (5 bases). The CDR3 has 15 residues. V lost 3 bases, J lost 3 bases, and 11 bases lay in between. The germline V gene has CDR1 LNHDA and CDR2 SQIVND (reference sequence). Looking up the rest from reference TRBV19 and TRBJ2-2 gives the full variable domain: DGGITQSPKYLFRKEGQNVTLSCEQNLNHDAMYWYRQDPGQGLRLIYYSQIVNDFQKGDIAEGYSVSREKKESFPLTVTSAQKNPTAFYLCASSIPVEDTGELFFGEGSRLTVL.

Only one count was recorded for this clone. The chain is built from TRBV7-2 and TRBJ2-7; 10 bases match TRBD1. V lost 6 bases to trimming and J lost 3 bases; unmatched junction nucleotides: 8. Germline V gene data show CDR1 as SGHTA and CDR2 as FQGNSA. CDR3 length equals 15 residues. The CDR3 nucleotides read TGTGCCAGCAGTCTCTTTGGACAGGGGGACTACGAGCAGTACTTC. Its translation: CASSLFGQGDYEQYF. Variable domain in full (rest from reference TRBV7-2 and TRBJ2-7): GAGVSQSPSNKVTEKGKDVELRCDPISGHTALYWYRQSLGQGLEFLIYFQGNSAPDKSGLPSDRFSAERTGGSVSTLTIQRTQQEDSAVYLCASSLFGQGDYEQYFGPGTRLTVT.

The J gene is TRBJ1-1, the V gene TRBV19; 10 bases are shared with TRBD1. V was clipped by 4 bases and J by 1 base; unmatched bases: 0. The germline gives CDR1 LNHDA, CDR2 SQIVND (reference sequence). The CDR3 loop spans 14 amino acids. The CDR3 DNA is TGTGCCAGTAGTAGGGACAGGGGGAACACTGAAGCTTTCTTT. Its translation is CASSRDRGNTEAFF.

V usage is TRBV29-1 and J usage is TRBJ1-3; no definite D call. V shed 4 bases and J shed 0 bases, with 13 bases lying between them. Germline V gene data show CDR1 as SQVTM and CDR2 as ANQGSEA. The CDR3 loop spans 15 amino acids. The CDR3 sequence is CSVAGRSGSGNTIYF. The CDR3 DNA reads as TGCAGCGTTGCCGGGCGTTCGGGCTCTGGAAACACCATATATTTT.

J is TRBJ1-2 and V is TRBV6-1; no clear D. Germline-derived CDR1 and CDR2 are MNHNS and SASEGT. The CDR3 sequence is 13 residues long. Trimming stripped 3 bases from V and 8 bases from J, with 13 bases between. The CDR3 region is CASSDTRREGYTF. The CDR3 DNA reads as TGTGCCAGCAGTGACACCAGGCGAGAGGGCTACACCTTC.

The genes are TRBV7-8 and TRBJ2-7, with 10 nucleotides matching TRBD2. The germline V gene encodes CDR1 SGHVS and CDR2 FQNEAQ. The CDR3 totals 16 residues. V dropped 1 base and J dropped 4; count of bases not matched to a gene: 7. The CDR3 loop reads CASSLGSSGGGYEQYF. Here the CDR3 DNA reads TGTGCCAGCAGCTTAGGATCCAGCGGGGGGGGTTACGAGCAGTACTTC.

The chain employs TRBV5-4 and TRBJ2-3, with 8 bases identical to TRBD1. Germline V gives CDR1 SGHNT, CDR2 YYREEE (reference sequence). The CDR3 is 13 amino acids. V shed 4 bases, J shed 7 bases, and the junction held 5 bases outside the gene matches. The CDR3 region is CASSLDRVNTQYF. CDR3 coding DNA: TGTGCCAGCAGCCTGGACAGGGTTAATACGCAGTATTTT.

As DNA, the CDR3 is TGTGCCAGCAGCTGGGGTGGTCCGCGAGGCTACACCTTC. Translating gives CASSWGGPRGYTF. The V call is TRBV5-4, the J call TRBJ1-2; D ambiguous. V was cut by 3 bases and J by 8 bases, with 14 bases left in between. Germline V gene sequence: CDR1 SGHNT, CDR2 YYREEE (reference sequence). The CDR3 loop spans 13 amino acids.

The CDR3 here is CASIPGRSSGANVLTF. CDR3 in DNA: TGTGCCAGTATCCCGGGACGGAGCTCTGGGGCCAACGTCCTGACTTTC. V and J are TRBV19 and TRBJ2-6; perhaps D is TRBD1 or TRBD2 (5 bases each). Trimming removed 7 bases from V and 0 bases from J, with 13 bases in between. This CDR3 comprises 16 residues. Germline V CDR1 and CDR2: LNHDA, SQIVND (reference sequence).

The chain recombines TRBV11-2 with TRBJ1-1, with D hard to call. V was pared by 2 bases and J by 4 bases, with 11 bases between. The CDR3 loop spans 14 amino acids. Germline values: CDR1 SGHAT, CDR2 FQNNGV. The CDR3 DNA reads as TGTGCCAGCAGCTTAATGACTAGGAGCACTGAAGCTTTCTTT. Amino acid sequence: CASSLMTRSTEAFF.

The chain carries TRBV6-6 and TRBJ1-4; 7 bases are a match to TRBD1. CDR3 length: 13 residues. V gave up 5 bases and J gave up 11 bases; unmatched junction bases: 8. Germline loops: CDR1 MNHNY, CDR2 SVGAGI (reference sequence). DNA of the CDR3: TGTGCCAGCAGTCGGACAGGCGTAGAGAAACTGTTTTTT. This translates into CASSRTGVEKLFF.

This sequence joins TRBV27 and TRBJ2-5; the D is unclear. This CDR3 has 14 amino acids. Between the trimmed V and J ends, which lost 4 bases and 4 bases, there was a span of 13 bases. Germline V gene lookup returns CDR1 MNHEY and CDR2 SMNVEV (reference sequence). As DNA, the CDR3 is TGTGCCAGCAGTTCCCGCCTCAAGGGAGAGACCCAGTACTTC. This codes for CASSSRLKGETQYF.